The rows below give T cell receptor beta chains drawn from one sample of a study of T cells after yellow fever vaccination. TCRdb redid the calling of the 5' RACE reads with MiXCR, one entry per CDR3 protein. The sample lists more than 200,000 distinct CDR3 sequences, roughly 3.5% occurring once. Sequenced material: PBMCs, taken 15 days after the yellow fever booster vaccination. The receptors come from a man aged 18 to 29 who received the YFV17D yellow fever vaccine. The CDR3 runs from the conserved cysteine through the conserved F or W. Each record gives: CDR3 DNA, CDR3 protein, D gene, V gene, J gene, clone size. D genes are given only for firm matches. The size field is filled for only some rows; it gives once, few, many or a size class.

TGTGCCACCAGCAGGGGAAACAGGGCCGAGCAGTACTTC,CATSRGNRAEQYF,-,TRBV15,TRBJ2-7,many
TGTGCCAGCAGTGGACAGGGAAGGAGTCAGCCCCAGCATTTT,CASSGQGRSQPQHF,TRBD1,TRBV2,TRBJ1-5,few
TGTGCCAGCTCACCCGGAATGACGAGCTCCTACAATGAGCAGTTCTTC,CASSPGMTSSYNEQFF,-,TRBV18,TRBJ2-1,many
TGCGCCAGCAGCCTATCTAAGGGCGCAGGGGGCCGAAATGAGCAGTTCTTC,CASSLSKGAGGRNEQFF,TRBD1,TRBV4-3,TRBJ2-1,many
TGTGCCACCAGCAGAGATTTTAAGGTCGGCACTGAAGCTTTCTTT,CATSRDFKVGTEAFF,-,TRBV15,TRBJ1-1,few
TGCGCCAGCAGCTTGGGGACGGCGAAAGAGACCCAGTACTTC,CASSLGTAKETQYF,-,TRBV5-1,TRBJ2-5,many
TGTGCCAGCAGCTTAGTACGTATTAGCTCCTACGAGCAGTACTTC,CASSLVRISSYEQYF,-,TRBV7-2,TRBJ2-7,many
TGCGCCAGCAGCCAAGATGGGAAAGAGAACACTGAAGCTTTCTTT,CASSQDGKENTEAFF,-,TRBV4-3,TRBJ1-1,many
TGCGCCAGCAGCTTGGGCGCAGTTACCACAGATACGCAGTATTTT,CASSLGAVTTDTQYF,-,TRBV5-1,TRBJ2-3,many
TGTGCCAGCAGTCCGGGACAGGCAAAGGGCTACACCTTC,CASSPGQAKGYTF,TRBD1,TRBV27,TRBJ1-2,many
TGTGCCAGCAGTTTTGTAGGCAATCAGCCCCAGCATTTT,CASSFVGNQPQHF,-,TRBV28,TRBJ1-5,many
TGCAGTGCTAGAGATCCAAGACACAGGACCTATAATTCACCCCTCCACTTT,CSARDPRHRTYNSPLHF,-,TRBV20-1,TRBJ1-6,many
TGTGCCAGCAGTTCGACAGGTTCCGGGGAGACCCAGTACTTC,CASSSTGSGETQYF,-,TRBV6-6,TRBJ2-5,many
TGTGCCAGCAGCTTGCGGCAGGGCCGGGAGACCCAGTACTTC,CASSLRQGRETQYF,-,TRBV5-5,TRBJ2-5,-
TGTGCCAGCAGTGATATACGTTTTAGCGGGGAGCTGTTTTTT,CASSDIRFSGELFF,-,TRBV25-1,TRBJ2-2,-
TGTGCCAGCAGAGGCGACTCCTATAATTCACCCCTCCACTTT,CASRGDSYNSPLHF,-,TRBV27,TRBJ1-6,many
TGTGCCAGCAGCCGGGACCCTTTAGAGGGTAACTATGGCTACACCTTC,CASSRDPLEGNYGYTF,-,TRBV5-5,TRBJ1-2,few
TGTGCCAGCAGCTTGATCGGGGTCACCGGGGAGCTGTTTTTT,CASSLIGVTGELFF,-,TRBV7-8,TRBJ2-2,few
TGTGCCATCACCCCAGGATCGCTCGAGCAGTACTTC,CAITPGSLEQYF,-,TRBV10-3,TRBJ2-7,many
TGCAGCGTTGATGGGGGAACCGGGGAGCTGTTTTTT,CSVDGGTGELFF,-,TRBV29-1,TRBJ2-2,many
TGTGCCAGCAGTTTAAGAGTGCAGGGAAATTCACCCCTCCACTTT,CASSLRVQGNSPLHF,-,TRBV12-3/TRBV12-4,TRBJ1-6,many
TGCGCCAGCAGCCATCTCCAGGGAGTCGAGCAGTTCTTC,CASSHLQGVEQFF,-,TRBV4-1,TRBJ2-1,many
TGTGCCAGCAGCGCCCCACCAGCGATCCAAGAGACCCAGTACTTC,CASSAPPAIQETQYF,-,TRBV5-6,TRBJ2-5,many
TGTGCCAGCAGTTTCCAGGGCTGGGAGCTGTTTTTT,CASSFQGWELFF,-,TRBV28,TRBJ2-2,many
TGTGCCAGCAGCTTGACTCAGAGGGTAGCTTTCTTT,CASSLTQRVAFF,-,TRBV12-3/TRBV12-4,TRBJ1-1,many
TGTGCCAGCAGCCTAACTGCTTCGGGAGGGGAGCTGTTTTTT,CASSLTASGGELFF,-,TRBV7-3,TRBJ2-2,-
TGTGCCAGCAGCCCGGACGGGTTCGAGCAGTACTTC,CASSPDGFEQYF,-,TRBV7-9,TRBJ2-7,many
TGCAGTGCCGGCGGGGGACAGGGTTTAACTAATGAAAAACTGTTTTTT,CSAGGGQGLTNEKLFF,TRBD1,TRBV20-1,TRBJ1-4,many
TGTGCCAGCAGGAAGGACTACACTGAAGCTTTCTTT,CASRKDYTEAFF,-,TRBV2,TRBJ1-1,many
TGCAGTGCTACTCCCCTCCGGACAGGTGCCTCCTACGAGCAGTACTTC,CSATPLRTGASYEQYF,TRBD1,TRBV20-1,TRBJ2-7,many
TGTGCCAGCAGCTCCCCATACCGACAGGGAGCCGATACGCAGTATTTT,CASSSPYRQGADTQYF,TRBD1,TRBV7-9,TRBJ2-3,many
TGTGCCAGCAGCTCCGGGTGGGGTTACAATCAGCCCCAGCATTTT,CASSSGWGYNQPQHF,-,TRBV7-2,TRBJ1-5,few
TGTGCCAGCAGCCTATTCATGGGTCGGTCCGGGGAGCTGTTTTTT,CASSLFMGRSGELFF,-,TRBV7-2,TRBJ2-2,-
TGTGCCAGCAGCTTCCGACGGCTGGCCACTGAAGCTTTCTTT,CASSFRRLATEAFF,-,TRBV11-1,TRBJ1-1,many
TGCGCCAGCAGCTTGGGGACCGGGACGAAGCCTGAAGCTTTCTTT,CASSLGTGTKPEAFF,-,TRBV5-1,TRBJ1-1,many
TGTGCCAGCAGCCAAGGAGCCCAGTACCGGAACTATGGCTACACCTTC,CASSQGAQYRNYGYTF,-,TRBV3-1,TRBJ1-2,many
TGCAGCGTTGAAGATCGGCAGTCAGCGGGGGAAAACACAGATACGCAGTATTTT,CSVEDRQSAGENTDTQYF,TRBD2,TRBV29-1,TRBJ2-3,few
TGCAGTGCTAGACCCAGGGTCCCCACTGAAGCTTTCTTT,CSARPRVPTEAFF,-,TRBV20-1,TRBJ1-1,many
TGCAGTGCTAGAGGCCGGCAGGCCCATTTGGATAACTATGGCTACACCTTC,CSARGRQAHLDNYGYTF,-,TRBV20-1,TRBJ1-2,many
TGTGCCAGCAGCACCGTTGGGCCAGGGGGCCAAGAGACCCAGTACTTC,CASSTVGPGGQETQYF,TRBD1,TRBV4-2,TRBJ2-5,many